This TCR beta chain came from a study of blood T cell repertoires in COVID-19. Whole-study context: Samples came from the United States, Italy and Spain, spanning acute and convalescent COVID-19.

As processed by the authors: Researchers report that nucleated cell counts were estimated from reference gene primer amplification. Clones were read by immunoSEQ multiplex PCR, and TCRdb kept only the in-frame ones, dropping some. For V, J and clone size, that table is used; D and trimming come from the DNA. The sample holds about 170,000 clones, about 87% seen once. Germline V gives CDR1 MNHEY, CDR2 SVGAGI. The CDR3 loop spans 15 amino acids. The V gene lost 2 bases and the J gene lost 0 bases, with 8 bases spanning the gap. Sequencing input: peripheral blood. This receptor was taken from a young man with active or convalescent COVID-19. The gene calls are TRBV6-5 and TRBJ1-5, with a weak D call TRBD1 (5 bases). The CDR3 DNA sequence: TGTGCCAGCAGTTACGGGGGGAATAGCAATCAGCCCCAGCATTTT. Amino acids: CASSYGGNSNQPQHF.